The 19 T cell receptor beta chains reported below all come from one sample, sequenced in a study of PD-1 blockade in classical Hodgkin lymphoma. Data came from immunoSEQ multiplex PCR; TCRdb stores just in-frame clones and leaves some out. The table shows tens of thousands of clones, with roughly 91% occurring only once. Time point indicated: newly diagnosed, previously untreated cHL patient sample. Sequencing used peripheral blood mononuclear cells (PBMCs). Every receptor here comes from a human donor with classical Hodgkin lymphoma.

This clone was found once. This chain connects TRBV25-1 to TRBJ2-3; D gene unclear. Germline V lookup: CDR1 MGHDK, CDR2 SYGVNS. V was trimmed by 0 bases and J by 0 bases, leaving 10 bases between them. CDR3 size: 16 residues. CDR3 protein: CASSEYVSASTDTQYF. The CDR3 DNA sequence: TGTGCCAGCAGTGAATATGTGTCAGCTAGCACAGATACGCAGTATTTT.

The chain links TRBV5-4 to TRBJ2-1; D is tentatively TRBD1 or TRBD2 (6 bases each). Deletions cut 2 bases from V and 4 bases from J, with 16 bases between. Germline CDR1 reads SGHNT; CDR2 reads YYREEE (reference sequence). This CDR3 region has 16 residues. DNA of the CDR3: TGTGCCAGCAGCTTAGGGGGGATGAAAGATTACAATGAGCAGTTCTTC. Amino acids: CASSLGGMKDYNEQFF. Looking up the rest from reference TRBV5-4 and TRBJ2-1 gives the full variable domain: ETGVTQSPTHLIKTRGQQVTLRCSSQSGHNTVSWYQQALGQGPQFIFQYYREEENGRGNFPPRFSGLQFPNYSSELNVNALELDDSALYLCASSLGGMKDYNEQFFGPGTRLTVL.

The chain joins TRBV9 to TRBJ2-3; 8 nucleotides line up with TRBD2. Trimming took 1 base from V and 0 from J; bases not matched to a gene: 1. This CDR3 spans 15 amino acids. Germline V gene data show CDR1 as SGDLS and CDR2 as YYNGEE. In nucleotides, the CDR3 is TGTGCCAGCAGCGTATCTAGCGGGAGCACAGATACGCAGTATTTT. Protein product: CASSVSSGSTDTQYF.

The rearrangement joins TRBV11-3 to TRBJ1-3; D gene uncertain. The CDR3 extends over 17 amino acids. Germline CDR1 is SGHNT and CDR2 is YENEEA. With 4 bases removed from V and 0 bases from J, the gap between germline ends came to 16 bases. The CDR3 loop is CASSSPKARTSGNTIYF. The CDR3 region has the DNA TGTGCCAGCAGCTCCCCAAAGGCACGGACCTCTGGAAACACCATATATTTT. The variable domain in full, completed from reference TRBV11-3 and TRBJ1-3, reads EAGVVQSPRYKIIEKKQPVAFWCNPISGHNTLYWYLQNLGQGPELLIRYENEEAVDDSQLPKDRFSAERLKGVDSTLKIQPAELGDSAVYLCASSSPKARTSGNTIYFGEGSWLTVV.

This clone was picked up one time. The chain recombines TRBV5-1 with TRBJ2-3; D is ambiguous. CDR3 length: 14 amino acids. Trimming shortened V by 0 bases and J by 0 bases, and 5 bases separated the two germline ends. Germline CDR1 reads SGHRS; CDR2 reads YFSETQ. CDR3 nucleotides: TGCGCCAGCAGCTTGGATTCTAGCACAGATACGCAGTATTTT. Its protein is CASSLDSSTDTQYF.

The V call is TRBV15, the J call TRBJ1-3; D remains unclear. Germline-derived CDR1 and CDR2 are LNHNV and YYDKDF (reference sequence). V was pared by 2 bases and J by 10 bases, with 12 bases between. The CDR3 sequence is 13 residues long. The CDR3 loop reads CATSRSTELTIYF. The CDR3 nucleotides are TGTGCCACCAGCAGATCAACCGAGTTGACCATATATTTT. The entire variable domain, with the rest obtained from reference TRBV15 and TRBJ1-3, is as follows: DAMVIQNPRYQVTQFGKPVTLSCSQTLNHNVMYWYQQKSSQAPKLLFHYYDKDFNNEADTPDNFQSRRPNTSFCFLDIRSPGLGDTAMYLCATSRSTELTIYFGEGSWLTVV.

The J gene is TRBJ2-5, the V gene TRBV7-3, with a weak D call TRBD1 (6 bases). The CDR3 covers 17 residues. Germline-derived CDR1 and CDR2 are SGHTA and FQGTGA. Trimming stripped 5 bases from V and 4 bases from J, with 23 bases between. CDR3 bases: TGTGCCAGCAGCGGCGGGCCCAGGGGCCGAGGGGGAGAGACCCAGTACTTC. Its protein is CASSGGPRGRGGETQYF.

The gene calls are TRBV4-1 and TRBJ2-1; TRBD1 might be the D (6 bases). Trimming shortened V by 1 base and J by 10 bases, and 11 bases separated the two germline ends. The CDR3 is made up of 13 amino acids. Germline CDR1 and CDR2: MGHRA and YSYEKL. CDR3: CASSQVIRGEQFF. CDR3 in DNA: TGCGCCAGCAGCCAAGTGATTAGGGGGGAGCAGTTCTTC.

The genes are TRBV19 and TRBJ2-1, with TRBD2 identical over 10 bases. The V segment lost 2 bases and the J segment 7 bases; nucleotides outside the gene matches: 8. Germline assignment: CDR1 LNHDA and CDR2 SQIVND (reference sequence). The CDR3 extends over 16 amino acids. CDR3 in amino acids: CASSILIGLADNEQFF. CDR3 DNA sequence: TGTGCCAGTAGTATACTTATCGGACTAGCGGATAATGAGCAGTTCTTC.

This clone has only one observation. V and J are TRBV29-1 and TRBJ2-3, with 9 bases fitting TRBD1. Germline lookup yields CDR1 SQVTM and CDR2 ANQGSEA. J lost 3 bases, V lost 4 bases, and 5 bases had no gene match. The CDR3 length is 14 residues. CDR3: CSVAGTGLTDTQYF. CDR3 coding DNA: TGCAGCGTTGCTGGGACAGGGTTGACAGATACGCAGTATTTT.

About this clone: Sequence at one end of the junction differs from germline and may be a read error. The chain has TRBV7-2 and TRBJ2-1, with D possibly TRBD1 on 5 matching bases. Germline values: CDR1 SGHTA, CDR2 FQGNSA. The CDR3 loop spans 15 amino acids. The CDR3 region has the DNA TGTGTCAGCAGCCCCCAGGGCAGCTCCTACAATGAGCAGTTCTTC. It is translated as CVSSPQGSSYNEQFF.

The V call is TRBV19, the J call TRBJ2-1; D may be TRBD2 (6 bases). This CDR3 has 15 amino acids. Germline V CDR1 and CDR2: LNHDA, SQIVND (reference sequence). Trimming pared 1 base from V and 4 bases from J, leaving 11 bases between. This CDR3 is CASSIGVAVYNEQFF. CDR3 DNA sequence: TGTGCCAGTAGTATAGGGGTAGCGGTTTACAATGAGCAGTTCTTC. Looking up the rest from reference TRBV19 and TRBJ2-1 gives the full variable domain: DGGITQSPKYLFRKEGQNVTLSCEQNLNHDAMYWYRQDPGQGLRLIYYSQIVNDFQKGDIAEGYSVSREKKESFPLTVTSAQKNPTAFYLCASSIGVAVYNEQFFGPGTRLTVL.

The J gene is TRBJ1-5, the V gene TRBV6-1; a possible D gene is TRBD1 (5 bases). This CDR3 contains 13 residues. Trimming shortened V by 2 bases and J by 12 bases, and 14 bases separated the two germline ends. CDR1 MNHNS and CDR2 SASEGT come from the germline V gene. DNA of the CDR3: TGTGCCAGCAGTGAAACTCGAGAGGGACGCCAGCATTTT. This translates into CASSETREGRQHF.

The chain carries TRBV5-1 and TRBJ1-4; TRBD1 is a possible D gene (5 bases). This CDR3 region has 15 residues. V was shortened by 4 bases and J by 7 bases, with 17 bases between the two germline ends. Germline V gene sequence: CDR1 SGHRS, CDR2 YFSETQ. The CDR3 DNA is TGCGCCAGCAGCCAGGGTGGGGTAAGCGGTGAAAAACTGTTTTTT. Translating it yields CASSQGGVSGEKLFF.

This chain connects TRBV6-4 to TRBJ2-2, with 12 nucleotides matching TRBD2. Germline lookup yields CDR1 MRHNA and CDR2 SNTAGT. The CDR3 contains 18 residues. V dropped 0 bases and J dropped 2; count of bases not matched to a gene: 4. CDR3 residues: CASSDSSSGRANTGELFF. The CDR3 DNA follows: TGTGCCAGCAGTGACTCGTCTAGCGGGAGGGCCAACACCGGGGAGCTGTTTTTT.

V usage is TRBV7-2 and J usage is TRBJ2-7; TRBD2 matches at 10 bases. Germline CDR1 and CDR2: SGHTA and FQGNSA. J gave up 2 bases and V 8 bases, and 3 bases lay outside the gene matches. The length of the CDR3 is 13 residues. In nucleotides, the CDR3 is TGTGCCAGCGAGCGGGAGGGGACCTACGAGCAGTACGTC. As protein: CASEREGTYEQYV.

The gene calls are TRBV29-1 and TRBJ1-1; 10 bases fit TRBD1. The CDR3 covers 13 residues. Trimming removed 0 bases from V and 10 bases from J; junction bases left unmatched: 5. Germline loops: CDR1 SQVTM, CDR2 ANQGSEA. The DNA of the CDR3 is TGCAGCGTTGAAGAAGGACAGGGGGTAGGAGCTTTCTTT. Its protein is CSVEEGQGVGAFF. The full variable domain, in which reference TRBV29-1 and TRBJ1-1 provide the parts outside the CDR3, is SAVISQKPSRDICQRGTSLTIQCQVDSQVTMMFWYRQQPGQSLTLIATANQGSEATYESGFVIDKFPISRPNLTFSTLTVSNMSPEDSSIYLCSVEEGQGVGAFFGQGTRLTVV.

This rearrangement joins TRBV2 to TRBJ2-7; D ambiguous. V lost 3 bases, J lost 7 bases, and 10 bases lay in between. Germline assignment: CDR1 SNHLY and CDR2 FYNNEI. The CDR3 is 12 amino acids. Written as DNA, the CDR3 is TGTGCCAGCAGTGAGGCCTTCCGGGAGCAGTACTTC. Translated: CASSEAFREQYF.

This chain links TRBV7-9 with TRBJ2-7, with D perhaps being TRBD1 or TRBD2 (5 bases each). The CDR3 is 14 amino acids. Germline V gene sequence: CDR1 SEHNR, CDR2 FQNEAQ (reference sequence). Trimming left V 5 bases short and J 0 bases short, with 11 bases between. The CDR3 DNA reads as TGTGCCAGCAGCGTTCGGGACCTCTCCTACGAGCAGTACTTC. Translation: CASSVRDLSYEQYF.